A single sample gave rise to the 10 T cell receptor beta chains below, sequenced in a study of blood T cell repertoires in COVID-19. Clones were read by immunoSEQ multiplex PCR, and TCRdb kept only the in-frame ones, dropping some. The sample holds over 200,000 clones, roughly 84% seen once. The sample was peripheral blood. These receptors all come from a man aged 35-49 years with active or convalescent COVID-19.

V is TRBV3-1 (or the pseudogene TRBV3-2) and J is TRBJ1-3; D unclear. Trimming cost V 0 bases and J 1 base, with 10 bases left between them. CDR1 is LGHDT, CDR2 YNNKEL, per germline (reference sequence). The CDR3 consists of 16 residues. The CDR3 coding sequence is TGTGCCAGCAGCCAAGATCGTCGGGGTTCTGGAAACACCATATATTTT. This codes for CASSQDRRGSGNTIYF.

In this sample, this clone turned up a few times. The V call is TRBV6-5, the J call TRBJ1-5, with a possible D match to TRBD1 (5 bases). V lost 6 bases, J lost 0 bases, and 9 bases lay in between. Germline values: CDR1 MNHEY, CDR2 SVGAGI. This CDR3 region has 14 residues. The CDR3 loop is CASRPDSSNQPQHF. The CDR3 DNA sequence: TGTGCCAGCAGACCAGACAGTAGCAATCAGCCCCAGCATTTT.

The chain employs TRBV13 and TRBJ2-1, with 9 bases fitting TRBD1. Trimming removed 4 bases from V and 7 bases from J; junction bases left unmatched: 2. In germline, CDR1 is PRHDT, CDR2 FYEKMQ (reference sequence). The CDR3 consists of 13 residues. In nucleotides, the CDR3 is TGTGCCAGCAGCTGGGACAGGGTGAATGAGCAGTTCTTC. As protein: CASSWDRVNEQFF.

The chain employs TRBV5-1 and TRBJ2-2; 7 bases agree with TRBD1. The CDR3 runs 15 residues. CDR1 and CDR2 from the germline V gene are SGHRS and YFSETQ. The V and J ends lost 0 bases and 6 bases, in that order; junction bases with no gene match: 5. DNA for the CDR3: TGCGCCAGCAGCTTGGAGCCGGACAGGCCCGGGGAGCTGTTTTTT. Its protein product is CASSLEPDRPGELFF.

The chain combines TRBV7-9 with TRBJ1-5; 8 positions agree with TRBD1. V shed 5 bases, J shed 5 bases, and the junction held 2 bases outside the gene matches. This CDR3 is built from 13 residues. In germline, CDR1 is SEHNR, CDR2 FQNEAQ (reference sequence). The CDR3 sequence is CASSGTGDQPQHF. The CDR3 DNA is TGTGCCAGCAGCGGGACAGGCGATCAGCCCCAGCATTTT. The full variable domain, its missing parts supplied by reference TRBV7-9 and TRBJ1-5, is DTGVSQNPRHKITKRGQNVTFRCDPISEHNRLYWYRQTLGQGPEFLTYFQNEAQLEKSRLLSDRFSAERPKGSFSTLEIQRTEQGDSAMYLCASSGTGDQPQHFGDGTRLSIL.

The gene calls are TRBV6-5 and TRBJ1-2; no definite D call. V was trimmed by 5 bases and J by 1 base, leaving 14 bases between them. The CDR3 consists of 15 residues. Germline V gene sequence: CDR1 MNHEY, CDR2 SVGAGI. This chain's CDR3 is CASSPSTVINYGYTF. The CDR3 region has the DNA TGTGCCAGCAGTCCATCCACAGTGATTAACTATGGCTACACCTTC.

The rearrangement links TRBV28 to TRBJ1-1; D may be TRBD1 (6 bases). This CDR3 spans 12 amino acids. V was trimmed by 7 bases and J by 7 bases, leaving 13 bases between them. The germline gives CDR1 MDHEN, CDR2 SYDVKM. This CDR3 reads CASTPRQDEAFF. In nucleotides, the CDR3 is TGTGCCAGCACCCCCCGACAGGATGAAGCTTTCTTT.

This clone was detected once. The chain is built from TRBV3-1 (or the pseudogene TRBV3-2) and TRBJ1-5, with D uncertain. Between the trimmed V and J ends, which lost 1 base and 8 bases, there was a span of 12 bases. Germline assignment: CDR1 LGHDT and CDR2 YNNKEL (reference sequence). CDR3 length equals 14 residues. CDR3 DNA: TGTGCCAGCAGCCAAGGGCCGGGAGTAAAGCCCCAGCATTTT. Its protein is CASSQGPGVKPQHF.

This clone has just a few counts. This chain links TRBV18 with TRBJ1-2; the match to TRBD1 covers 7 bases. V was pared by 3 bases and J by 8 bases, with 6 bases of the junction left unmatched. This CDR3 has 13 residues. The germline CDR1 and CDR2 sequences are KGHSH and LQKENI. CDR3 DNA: TGTGCCAGCTCACCGACAGGGACGGAAGGCTACACCTTC. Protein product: CASSPTGTEGYTF.

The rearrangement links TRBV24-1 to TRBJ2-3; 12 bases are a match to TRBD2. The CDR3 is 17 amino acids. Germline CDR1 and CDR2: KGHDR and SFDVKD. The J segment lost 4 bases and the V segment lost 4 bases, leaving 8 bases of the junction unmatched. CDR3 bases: TGTGCCACCAGTGAGTGGACTAGCGGGGAGGGGGCAGATACGCAGTATTTT. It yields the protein CATSEWTSGEGADTQYF.